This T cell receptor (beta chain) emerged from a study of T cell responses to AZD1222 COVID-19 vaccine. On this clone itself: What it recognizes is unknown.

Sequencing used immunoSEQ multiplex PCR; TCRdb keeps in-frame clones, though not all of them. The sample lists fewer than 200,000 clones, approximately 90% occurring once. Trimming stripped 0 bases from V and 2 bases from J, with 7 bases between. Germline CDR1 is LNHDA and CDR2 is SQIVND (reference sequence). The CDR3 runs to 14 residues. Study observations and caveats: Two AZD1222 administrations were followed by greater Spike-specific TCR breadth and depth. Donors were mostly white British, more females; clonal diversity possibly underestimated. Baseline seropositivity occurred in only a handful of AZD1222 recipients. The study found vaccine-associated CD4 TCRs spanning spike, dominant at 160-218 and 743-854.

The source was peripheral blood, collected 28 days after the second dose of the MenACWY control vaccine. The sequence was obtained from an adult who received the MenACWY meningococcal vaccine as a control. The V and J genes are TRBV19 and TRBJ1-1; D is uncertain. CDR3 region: CASSIDLHNTEAFF. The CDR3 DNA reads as TGTGCCAGTAGTATAGATCTGCACAACACTGAAGCTTTCTTT.